The 32 T cell receptor beta chains below were found in one sample sequenced in a study of T cells after posttransplantation cyclophosphamide. Using immunoSEQ multiplex PCR, the repertoire was profiled, and TCRdb retains in-frame clones only, with some absent. This table holds about 47,000 clones, 85% to 95% found once. Sequenced input: PBMCs. The receptors derive from a woman in her thirties in good health and a related stem cell transplant donor.

V is TRBV10-3 and J is TRBJ2-2; 8 bases map to TRBD2. Germline CDR1 is ENHRY and CDR2 is SYGVKD. The CDR3 runs 16 residues. The V and J ends lost 3 bases and 6 bases, in that order; junction bases with no gene match: 9. The CDR3 sequence is CAISDWTSRSAGELFF. The CDR3, as DNA: TGTGCCATCAGTGATTGGACTAGCCGATCTGCCGGGGAGCTGTTTTTT.

V gene TRBV5-4 combines with J gene TRBJ2-3; 9 nucleotides match TRBD1. CDR1 is SGHNT and CDR2 is YYREEE in the germline V gene (reference sequence). V lost 1 base to trimming and J lost 3 bases; unmatched junction nucleotides: 6. This CDR3 is built from 16 residues. The chain's CDR3 is CASSLFGTGITDTQYF. CDR3 DNA sequence: TGTGCCAGCAGCTTGTTCGGGACAGGGATTACAGATACGCAGTATTTT.

V is TRBV15 and J is TRBJ2-5; D is uncertain. V gave up 0 bases and J gave up 2 bases, with 7 bases separating them. Germline CDR1 reads LNHNV; CDR2 reads YYDKDF (reference sequence). The CDR3 is 14 amino acids. CDR3 DNA: TGTGCCACCAGCAGAGACAGGTCTCAAGAGACCCAGTACTTC. Protein sequence: CATSRDRSQETQYF.

This clone was detected once. This chain connects TRBV19 to TRBJ2-5; TRBD2 might be the D (7 bases). The V and J ends lost 5 bases and 1 base respectively, with 17 bases between them. The germline V gene encodes CDR1 LNHDA and CDR2 SQIVND (reference sequence). This CDR3 comprises 16 residues. The CDR3 protein is CASSGPGRGPQETQYF. The CDR3, as DNA: TGTGCCAGTAGTGGCCCGGGGCGGGGGCCCCAAGAGACCCAGTACTTC. The whole variable domain, filled in from reference TRBV19 and TRBJ2-5, reads DGGITQSPKYLFRKEGQNVTLSCEQNLNHDAMYWYRQDPGQGLRLIYYSQIVNDFQKGDIAEGYSVSREKKESFPLTVTSAQKNPTAFYLCASSGPGRGPQETQYFGPGTRLLVL.

The chain employs TRBV12-5 and TRBJ2-5; D is possibly TRBD1 (6 bases). The CDR3 runs to 13 residues. V was clipped by 6 bases and J by 4 bases, with 12 bases between them. Germline CDR1 LGHNT, CDR2 FRNRAP. The CDR3 bases are TGTGCTAGTGGCGCAGGGGTGGGAGAGACCCAGTACTTC. Its protein product is CASGAGVGETQYF.

This chain joins TRBV7-2 and TRBJ2-3; 7 bases line up with TRBD1. CDR1 is SGHTA and CDR2 is FQGNSA in the germline V gene. The CDR3 is made up of 16 amino acids. J was trimmed by 3 bases and V by 1 base; bases with no gene match: 7. CDR3 DNA: TGTGCCAGCAGCTTAGTTTGGGACAGCAGAACAGATACGCAGTATTTT. Amino acid sequence: CASSLVWDSRTDTQYF.

The chain joins TRBV11-3 to TRBJ1-1; D not resolved. Per germline, CDR1 SGHNT and CDR2 YENEEA. V lost 5 bases to trimming and J lost 5 bases, with 12 bases between them. There are 13 residues in the CDR3. In DNA form, the CDR3 reads TGTGCCAGCAGCCCCGGGAGTAATACTGAAGCTTTCTTT. Translated: CASSPGSNTEAFF.

This sequence joins TRBV7-9 and TRBJ2-3, with 7 positions matching TRBD1. V lost 5 bases, J lost 0 bases, and 8 bases stayed unmatched. CDR1 and CDR2 (germline): SEHNR, FQNEAQ (reference sequence). CDR3 length equals 16 residues. CDR3 protein: CASSPGTAKSTDTQYF. The CDR3 nucleotides read TGTGCCAGCAGCCCGGGGACAGCTAAAAGCACAGATACGCAGTATTTT.

This rearrangement joins TRBV19 to TRBJ2-1, with 7 bases fitting TRBD2. V trimming: 7 bases; J trimming: 6 bases; junction bases outside the gene matches: 9. CDR3 size: 14 residues. Per germline, CDR1 LNHDA and CDR2 SQIVND (reference sequence). The DNA of the CDR3 is TGTGCCAGTATCCTGGGACTATTCTTCAATGAGCAGTTCTTC. Protein: CASILGLFFNEQFF.

The chain employs TRBV6-5 and TRBJ2-7; no reliable D call. Looked up from germline, CDR1 is MNHEY and CDR2 is SVGAGI. This CDR3 has 13 residues. V shed 0 bases and J shed 4 bases, with 7 bases lying between them. As DNA, the CDR3 is TGTGCCAGCAGTTACTCGCCCAGGTACGAGCAGTACTTC. It yields the protein CASSYSPRYEQYF.

The V and J genes are TRBV27 and TRBJ1-1; D is uncertain. The germline gives CDR1 MNHEY, CDR2 SMNVEV (reference sequence). V was cut by 5 bases and J by 3 bases, with 19 bases left in between. This CDR3 is built from 16 residues. The CDR3 DNA sequence: TGTGCCAGCAGTCCCCTGTCCCCGGCAGGCGACACTGAAGCTTTCTTT. As protein: CASSPLSPAGDTEAFF.

This clone was counted a single time. The V and J genes are TRBV7-2 and TRBJ2-3, with D uncertain. Germline V gene lookup returns CDR1 SGHTA and CDR2 FQGNSA. The CDR3 runs 14 residues. V was clipped by 1 base and J by 3 bases, with 8 bases between them. CDR3 in amino acids: CASSLDPLTDTQYF. The CDR3 DNA follows: TGTGCCAGCAGCTTAGATCCACTAACAGATACGCAGTATTTT.

The gene calls are TRBV7-2 and TRBJ2-5; TRBD2 aligns across 8 bases. This CDR3 is 14 amino acids long. Looked up from germline, CDR1 is SGHTA and CDR2 is FQGNSA. The V gene end was trimmed by 6 bases and the J gene end by 4 bases; junction bases not matched to a gene: 7. CDR3 sequence: CASRRAGGSETQYF. The CDR3 region has the DNA TGTGCCAGCAGACGGGCGGGGGGCTCAGAGACCCAGTACTTC.

This clone came up a few times. The chain is built from TRBV27 and TRBJ1-2; TRBD1 is a possible D gene (6 bases). The germline V gene has CDR1 MNHEY and CDR2 SMNVEV (reference sequence). The CDR3 spans 15 residues. Trimming removed 4 bases at V and 4 bases at J, with 16 bases between. The CDR3 here is CASSWEQGGSYGYTF. DNA for the CDR3: TGTGCCAGCAGTTGGGAACAGGGAGGGAGCTATGGCTACACCTTC.

The chain combines TRBV6-5 with TRBJ1-1, with D perhaps matching TRBD1 (5 bases). The CDR3 totals 13 residues. Germline V gene data show CDR1 as MNHEY and CDR2 as SVGAGI. Trimming removed 6 bases at V and 8 bases at J, with 16 bases between. The CDR3 spells CASRSGGSGEAFF. CDR3 nucleotides: TGTGCCAGCAGGTCAGGAGGGTCAGGGGAAGCTTTCTTT.

V usage is TRBV5-5 and J usage is TRBJ2-5; unclear D gene. The CDR3 contains 14 residues. Trimming shortened V by 5 bases and J by 0 bases, and 11 bases separated the two germline ends. Germline V lookup: CDR1 SGHKS, CDR2 YYEKEE (reference sequence). As DNA, the CDR3 is TGTGCCAGCAGGTTTACAGCCTACCAAGAGACCCAGTACTTC. This translates into CASRFTAYQETQYF. The full variable domain, with the rest looked up from reference TRBV5-5 and TRBJ2-5, is DAGVTQSPTHLIKTRGQQVTLRCSPISGHKSVSWYQQVLGQGPQFIFQYYEKEERGRGNFPDRFSARQFPNYSSELNVNALLLGDSALYLCASRFTAYQETQYFGPGTRLLVL.

The chain is built from TRBV7-3 and TRBJ2-3; TRBD2 aligns across 12 bases. The germline V gene has CDR1 SGHTA and CDR2 FQGTGA. The J segment lost 4 bases and the V segment lost 3 bases, leaving 5 bases of the junction unmatched. This CDR3 spans 16 amino acids. The CDR3 region has the DNA TGTGCCAGCAGCTTTACTAGCGGGGGGAGGGCAGATACGCAGTATTTT. Translation: CASSFTSGGRADTQYF. Together with reference TRBV7-3 and TRBJ2-3, the CDR3 gives the full variable domain: GAGVSQTPSNKVTEKGKYVELRCDPISGHTALYWYRQSLGQGPEFLIYFQGTGAADDSGLPNDRFFAVRPEGSVSTLKIQRTERGDSAVYLCASSFTSGGRADTQYFGPGTRLTVL.

This clone was detected once. The rearrangement links TRBV4-1 to TRBJ2-2; 11 nucleotides agree with TRBD1. From germline, CDR1 is MGHRA and CDR2 YSYEKL. The ends lost 5 bases at V and 6 bases at J; junction bases unmatched: 5. CDR3 length equals 15 residues. The CDR3 DNA reads as TGCGCCAGCAGCTTTGGGACAGGGGGGGCCGGGGAGCTGTTTTTT. Protein sequence: CASSFGTGGAGELFF.

The chain combines TRBV5-4 with TRBJ2-5; 12 nucleotides line up with TRBD1. The CDR3 extends over 16 amino acids. Per germline, CDR1 SGHNT and CDR2 YYREEE (reference sequence). V gave up 3 bases and J gave up 5 bases; unmatched junction bases: 8. The CDR3, as DNA: TGTGCCAGCAGCTACGGGGACAGGGGGCGGCGGGAGACCCAGTACTTC. This encodes CASSYGDRGRRETQYF.

V usage is TRBV7-6 and J usage is TRBJ1-3; D not resolved. Germline lookup yields CDR1 SGHVS and CDR2 FNYEAQ. V lost 5 bases and J lost 0, with 8 bases in between. CDR3 length: 14 residues. In DNA form, the CDR3 reads TGTGCCAGCAGCCCGAGGAGCTCTGGAAACACCATATATTTT. Its protein product is CASSPRSSGNTIYF.

J is TRBJ1-2 and V is TRBV5-4, with D perhaps matching TRBD1 (6 bases). Germline CDR1 reads SGHNT; CDR2 reads YYREEE (reference sequence). The CDR3 loop spans 16 amino acids. Trimming pared 0 bases from V and 6 bases from J, leaving 18 bases between. CDR3 bases: TGTGCCAGCAGCTTGGAATTCGAGTGGGGGCTCCATGGCTACACCTTC. It codes for CASSLEFEWGLHGYTF.

The chain employs TRBV11-2 and TRBJ1-5; no clear D gene. The V and J ends lost 5 bases and 3 bases respectively, with 8 bases between them. Germline CDR1 and CDR2: SGHAT and FQNNGV. CDR3 length: 13 residues. CDR3: CASSVTPNQPQHF. The CDR3, as DNA: TGTGCCAGCAGCGTTACACCCAATCAGCCCCAGCATTTT.

The chain couples TRBV28 to TRBJ1-2; D not certain. Germline assignment: CDR1 MDHEN and CDR2 SYDVKM. V was pared by 4 bases and J by 5 bases, with 8 bases between. This CDR3 is built from 12 residues. The CDR3 protein is CASSSQRYGYTF. CDR3 coding DNA: TGTGCCAGCAGTTCCCAGCGGTATGGCTACACCTTC.

This chain joins TRBV7-9 and TRBJ1-3, with TRBD1 matching 7 bases. The CDR3 spans 15 residues. Germline-derived CDR1 and CDR2 are SEHNR and FQNEAQ (reference sequence). J was trimmed by 2 bases and V by 5 bases; bases with no gene match: 6. DNA of the CDR3: TGTGCCAGCAGCCTTGGGACAGACCCTGGAAACACCATATATTTT. The encoded protein is CASSLGTDPGNTIYF. The whole variable domain, filled in from reference TRBV7-9 and TRBJ1-3, reads DTGVSQNPRHKITKRGQNVTFRCDPISEHNRLYWYRQTLGQGPEFLTYFQNEAQLEKSRLLSDRFSAERPKGSFSTLEIQRTEQGDSAMYLCASSLGTDPGNTIYFGEGSWLTVV.

This clone showed up just once. The rearrangement links TRBV7-2 to TRBJ1-2, with D maybe TRBD1 (5 bases). Trimming took 0 bases from V and 3 from J, leaving 5 bases between them. The CDR3 loop spans 13 amino acids. Germline V gives CDR1 SGHTA, CDR2 FQGNSA. CDR3 in amino acids: CASSLARDYGYTF. Here the CDR3 DNA reads TGTGCCAGCAGCTTAGCCAGGGACTATGGCTACACCTTC.

The gene calls are TRBV10-3 and TRBJ2-3; the match to TRBD2 covers 8 bases. The germline V gene has CDR1 ENHRY and CDR2 SYGVKD. The CDR3 has 12 amino acids. The J segment lost 3 bases and the V segment lost 11 bases, leaving 4 bases of the junction unmatched. This CDR3 is CASGLATDTQYF. Here the CDR3 DNA reads TGTGCCTCCGGACTAGCAACAGATACGCAGTATTTT.

J is TRBJ1-6 and V is TRBV5-4, with a possible D match to TRBD1 (6 bases). The CDR3 runs 16 residues. Germline V gene data show CDR1 as SGHNT and CDR2 as YYREEE (reference sequence). V lost 0 bases and J lost 13, with 20 bases in between. CDR3: CASSLAFGQSGQPLHF. The CDR3 DNA sequence: TGTGCCAGCAGCTTGGCTTTTGGACAGTCGGGTCAGCCCCTCCACTTT. The whole variable domain, filled in from reference TRBV5-4 and TRBJ1-6, reads ETGVTQSPTHLIKTRGQQVTLRCSSQSGHNTVSWYQQALGQGPQFIFQYYREEENGRGNFPPRFSGLQFPNYSSELNVNALELDDSALYLCASSLAFGQSGQPLHFGNGTRLTVT.

In its sample, this clone was seen once. The chain joins TRBV7-2 to TRBJ2-7, with a weak D call TRBD1 (5 bases). Germline-derived CDR1 and CDR2 are SGHTA and FQGNSA. V dropped 5 bases and J dropped 2 bases, with 10 bases sitting between them. The CDR3 has 13 amino acids. The CDR3 sequence is CASSPQGPYEQYF. The CDR3 nucleotides are TGTGCCAGCAGCCCCCAGGGCCCCTACGAGCAGTACTTC.

The gene calls are TRBV28 and TRBJ1-1; D is uncertain. The CDR3 consists of 15 residues. Trimming took off 5 bases at V and 6 bases at J, with 19 bases between the two ends. Looked up from germline, CDR1 is MDHEN and CDR2 is SYDVKM. CDR3 amino acids: CASSLTWSIGSEAFF. In DNA form, the CDR3 reads TGTGCCAGCAGTCTTACTTGGAGTATCGGTTCTGAAGCTTTCTTT. Drawing the rest from reference TRBV28 and TRBJ1-1, the complete variable domain is DVKVTQSSRYLVKRTGEKVFLECVQDMDHENMFWYRQDPGLGLRLIYFSYDVKMKEKGDIPEGYSVSREKKERFSLILESASTNQTSMYLCASSLTWSIGSEAFFGQGTRLTVV.

This chain connects TRBV4-3 to TRBJ1-4, with D unclear. CDR3 size: 16 residues. Germline V gene sequence: CDR1 LGHNA, CDR2 YSLEER. With 1 base removed from V and 5 bases from J, the gap between germline ends came to 14 bases. The CDR3 protein is CASSQAAGSRNEKLFF. Written as DNA, the CDR3 is TGCGCCAGCAGCCAAGCGGCCGGGAGCAGGAATGAAAAACTGTTTTTT.

V and J are TRBV15 and TRBJ1-4; possibly TRBD1 for D (6 bases). The CDR3 runs 16 residues. Trimming left V 2 bases short and J 1 base short, with 11 bases between. Per germline, CDR1 LNHNV and CDR2 YYDKDF (reference sequence). CDR3 sequence: CATSRTGTLTNEKLFF. DNA of the CDR3: TGTGCCACCAGCAGAACGGGGACACTAACTAATGAAAAACTGTTTTTT.

In this sample, this clone turned up a few times. The J gene is TRBJ2-7, the V gene TRBV4-2; 9 bases fit TRBD2. Trimming at V came to 1 base and at J to 1 base, leaving 5 bases not matched to a gene. Germline lookup yields CDR1 LGHNA and CDR2 YNFKEQ. The CDR3 consists of 16 residues. The CDR3 bases are TGTGCCAGCAGCCAAGTTTCTAGCGGGGTGTCCTACGAGCAGTACTTC. It codes for CASSQVSSGVSYEQYF.